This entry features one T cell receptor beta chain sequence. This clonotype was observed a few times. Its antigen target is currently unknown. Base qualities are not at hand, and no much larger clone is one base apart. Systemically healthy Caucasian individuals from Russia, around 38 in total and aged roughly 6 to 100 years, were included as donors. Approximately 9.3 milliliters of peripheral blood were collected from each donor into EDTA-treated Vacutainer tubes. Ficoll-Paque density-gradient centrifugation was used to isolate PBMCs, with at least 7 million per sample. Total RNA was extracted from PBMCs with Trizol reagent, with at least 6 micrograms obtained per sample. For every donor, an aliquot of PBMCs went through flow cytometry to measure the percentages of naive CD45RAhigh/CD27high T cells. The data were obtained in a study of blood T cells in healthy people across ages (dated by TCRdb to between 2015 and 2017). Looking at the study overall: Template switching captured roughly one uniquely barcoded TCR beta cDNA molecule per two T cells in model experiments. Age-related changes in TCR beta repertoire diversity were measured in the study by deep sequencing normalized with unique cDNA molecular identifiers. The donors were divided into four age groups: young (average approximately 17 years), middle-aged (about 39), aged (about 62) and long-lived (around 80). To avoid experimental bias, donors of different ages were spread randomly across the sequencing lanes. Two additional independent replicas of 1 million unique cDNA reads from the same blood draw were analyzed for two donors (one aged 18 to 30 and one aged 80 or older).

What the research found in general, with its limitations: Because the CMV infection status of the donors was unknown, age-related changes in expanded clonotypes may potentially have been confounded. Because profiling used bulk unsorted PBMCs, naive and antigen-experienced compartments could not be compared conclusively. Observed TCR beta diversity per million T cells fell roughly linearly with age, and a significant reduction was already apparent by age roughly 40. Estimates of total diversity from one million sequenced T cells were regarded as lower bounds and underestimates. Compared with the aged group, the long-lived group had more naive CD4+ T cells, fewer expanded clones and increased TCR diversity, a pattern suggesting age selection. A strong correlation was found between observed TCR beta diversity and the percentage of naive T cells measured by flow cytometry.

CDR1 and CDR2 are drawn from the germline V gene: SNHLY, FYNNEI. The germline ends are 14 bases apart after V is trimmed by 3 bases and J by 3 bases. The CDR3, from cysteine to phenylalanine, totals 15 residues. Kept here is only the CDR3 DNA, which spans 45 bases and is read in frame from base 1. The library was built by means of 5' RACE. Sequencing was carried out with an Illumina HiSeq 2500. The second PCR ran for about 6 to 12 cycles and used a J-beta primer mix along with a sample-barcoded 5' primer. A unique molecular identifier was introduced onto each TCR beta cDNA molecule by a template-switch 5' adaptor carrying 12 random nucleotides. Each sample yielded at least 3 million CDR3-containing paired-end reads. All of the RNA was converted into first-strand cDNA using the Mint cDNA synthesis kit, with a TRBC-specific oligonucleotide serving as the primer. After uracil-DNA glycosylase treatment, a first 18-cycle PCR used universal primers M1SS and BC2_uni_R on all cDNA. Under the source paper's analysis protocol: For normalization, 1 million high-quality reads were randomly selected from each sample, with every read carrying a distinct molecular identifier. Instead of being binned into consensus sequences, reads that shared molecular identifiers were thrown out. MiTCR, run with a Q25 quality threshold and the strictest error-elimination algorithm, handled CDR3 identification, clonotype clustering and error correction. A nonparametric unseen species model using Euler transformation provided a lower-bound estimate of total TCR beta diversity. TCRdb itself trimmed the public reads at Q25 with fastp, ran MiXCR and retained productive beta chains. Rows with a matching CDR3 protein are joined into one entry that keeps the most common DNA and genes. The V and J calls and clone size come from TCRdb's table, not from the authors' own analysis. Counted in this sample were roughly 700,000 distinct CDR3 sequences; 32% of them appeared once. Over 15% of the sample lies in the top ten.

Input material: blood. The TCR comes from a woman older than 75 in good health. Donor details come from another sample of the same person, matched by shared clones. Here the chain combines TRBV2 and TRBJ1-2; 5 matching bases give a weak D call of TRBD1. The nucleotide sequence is TGTGCCAGCAGTGAGGAGGCAGGGCGGGACTATGGCTACACCTTC. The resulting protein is CASSEEAGRDYGYTF.